This TCR beta chain was sequenced in a study of tumor-infiltrating lymphocytes in primary liver carcinoma. This clonotype was detected a few times. A much larger clone differs from this one at a single base, so this may be a read error. The investigators made TCR beta cDNA from roughly 0.45 ug total RNA, using a constant-region primer. Three nested multiplex PCR rounds, a slightly modified ARM-PCR, produced the libraries for TCR beta. Running around 9 cycles apiece, the first two PCR rounds relied on TRBV1-TRBV30 forward primers together with a C-beta reverse primer. Using its own MiXCR run on the multiplex PCR reads, TCRdb lists one record per CDR3 protein. Of 80,000 or so distinct CDR3 sequences listed, 70% to 80% are singletons. Co-extraction yielded RNA and DNA from 20-30 mg of unsorted bulk tissue. V shed 9 bases and J 1 base; nucleotides not matched to a gene: 12. Germline lookup yields CDR1 SGHVS and CDR2 FQNEAQ. The CDR3 is 17 amino acids.

The origin of this receptor is an older woman with primary liver carcinoma and hepatitis B virus infection. Material: liver tumor tissue from sampling region 4. As for subset: tumor region T4, right-lateral pole. The chain combines TRBV7-8 with TRBJ2-2; 9 bases fit TRBD1. CDR3 nucleotide sequence: TGTGCCAGGAACAACAACCCGGGACAGGGGAACACCGGGGAGCTGTTTTTT. It specifies CARNNNPGQGNTGELFF.